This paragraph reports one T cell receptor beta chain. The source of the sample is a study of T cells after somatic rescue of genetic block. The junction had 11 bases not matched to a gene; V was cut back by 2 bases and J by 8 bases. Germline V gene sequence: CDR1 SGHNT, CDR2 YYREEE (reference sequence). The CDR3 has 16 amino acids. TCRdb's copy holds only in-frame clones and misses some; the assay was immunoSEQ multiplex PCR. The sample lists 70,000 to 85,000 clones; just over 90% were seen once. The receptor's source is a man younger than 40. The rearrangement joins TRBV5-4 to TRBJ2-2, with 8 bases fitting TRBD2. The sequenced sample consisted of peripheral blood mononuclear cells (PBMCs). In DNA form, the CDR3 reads TGTGCCAGCAGCTTATCGGTCGGGAGGGCCTTAGGGGAGCTGTTTTTT. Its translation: CASSLSVGRALGELFF.